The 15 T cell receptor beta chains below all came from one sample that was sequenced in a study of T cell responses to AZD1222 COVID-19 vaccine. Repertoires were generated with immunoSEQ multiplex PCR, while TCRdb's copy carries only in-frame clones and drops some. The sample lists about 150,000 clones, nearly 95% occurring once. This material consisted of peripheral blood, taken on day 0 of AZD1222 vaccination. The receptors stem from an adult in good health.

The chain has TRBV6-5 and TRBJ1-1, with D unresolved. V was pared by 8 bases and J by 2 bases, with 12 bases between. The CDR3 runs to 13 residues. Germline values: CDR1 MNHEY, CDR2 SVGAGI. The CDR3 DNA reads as TGTGCCAGCCCTTTCGGTGCAAACACTGAAGCTTTCTTT. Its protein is CASPFGANTEAFF.

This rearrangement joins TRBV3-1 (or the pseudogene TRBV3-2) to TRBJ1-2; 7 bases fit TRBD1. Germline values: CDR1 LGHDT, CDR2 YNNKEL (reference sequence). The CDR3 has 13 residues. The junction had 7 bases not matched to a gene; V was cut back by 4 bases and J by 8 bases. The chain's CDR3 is CASSLGQVQGYTF. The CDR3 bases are TGTGCCAGCAGCCTCGGACAGGTCCAGGGCTACACCTTC.

The CDR3 spells CASSLSSPAETQYF. In DNA, the CDR3 is TGCGCCAGCAGCTTGTCTTCTCCGGCGGAGACCCAGTACTTC. The rearrangement links TRBV5-1 to TRBJ2-5; D remains unclear. CDR1 and CDR2 from the germline V gene are SGHRS and YFSETQ. V lost 1 base and J lost 5, with 12 bases in between. The CDR3 has 14 amino acids.

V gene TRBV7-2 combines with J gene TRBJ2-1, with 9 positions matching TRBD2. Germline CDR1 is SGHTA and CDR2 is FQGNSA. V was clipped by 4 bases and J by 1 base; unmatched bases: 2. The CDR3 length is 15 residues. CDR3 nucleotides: TGTGCCAGCAGCTCAGCGGGAGGTTCCTACAATGAGCAGTTCTTC. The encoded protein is CASSSAGGSYNEQFF.

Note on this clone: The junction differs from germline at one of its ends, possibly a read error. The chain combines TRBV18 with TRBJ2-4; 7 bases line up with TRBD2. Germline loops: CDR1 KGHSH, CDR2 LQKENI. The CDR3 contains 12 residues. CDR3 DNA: TGTGCCAGCTCACCAGGCGGACTAGTGGTTACCTTC. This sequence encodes CASSPGGLVVTF.

The CDR3 sequence: CASSFGARGGYTF. CDR3 sequence (DNA): TGTGCCAGCAGTTTTGGGGCCCGAGGTGGCTACACCTTC. This sequence joins TRBV27 and TRBJ1-2, with D tentatively TRBD1 (5 bases). The CDR3 totals 13 residues. Per germline, CDR1 MNHEY and CDR2 SMNVEV (reference sequence). Trimming removed 3 bases from V and 7 bases from J, with 12 bases in between.

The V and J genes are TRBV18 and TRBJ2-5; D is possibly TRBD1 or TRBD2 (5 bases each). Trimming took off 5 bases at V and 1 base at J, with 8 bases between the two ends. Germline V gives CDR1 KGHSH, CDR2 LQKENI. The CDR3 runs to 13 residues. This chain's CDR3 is CASSWGTQETQYF. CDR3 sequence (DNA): TGTGCCAGCTCATGGGGGACCCAAGAGACCCAGTACTTC.

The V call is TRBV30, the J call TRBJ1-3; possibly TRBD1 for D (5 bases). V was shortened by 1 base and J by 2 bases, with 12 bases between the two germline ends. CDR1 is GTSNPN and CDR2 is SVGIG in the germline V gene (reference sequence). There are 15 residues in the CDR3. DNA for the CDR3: TGTGCCTGGAGTGATCCGGGGGGAACTGGAAACACCATATATTTT. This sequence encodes CAWSDPGGTGNTIYF. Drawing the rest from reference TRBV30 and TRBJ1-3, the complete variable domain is SQTIHQWPATLVQPVGSPLSLECTVEGTSNPNLYWYRQAAGRGLQLLFYSVGIGQISSEVPQNLSASRPQDRQFILSSKKLLLSDSGFYLCAWSDPGGTGNTIYFGEGSWLTVV.

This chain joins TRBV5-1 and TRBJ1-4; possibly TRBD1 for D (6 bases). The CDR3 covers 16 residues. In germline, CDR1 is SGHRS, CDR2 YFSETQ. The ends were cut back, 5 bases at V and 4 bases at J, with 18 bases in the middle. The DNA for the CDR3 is TGCGCCAGCAGTCTCGCCGAGGCAGGGGATAATGAAAAACTGTTTTTT. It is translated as CASSLAEAGDNEKLFF.

Here the CDR3 DNA reads TGTGCCAGCAGCTTGGATCAGGGGGCTAGAGAGACCCAGTACTTC. Translation: CASSLDQGARETQYF. V and J are TRBV5-4 and TRBJ2-5, with 8 bases matching TRBD1. This CDR3 is built from 15 residues. V dropped 0 bases and J dropped 4; count of bases not matched to a gene: 5. Germline CDR1 is SGHNT and CDR2 is YYREEE (reference sequence). Looking up the rest from reference TRBV5-4 and TRBJ2-5 gives the full variable domain: ETGVTQSPTHLIKTRGQQVTLRCSSQSGHNTVSWYQQALGQGPQFIFQYYREEENGRGNFPPRFSGLQFPNYSSELNVNALELDDSALYLCASSLDQGARETQYFGPGTRLLVL.

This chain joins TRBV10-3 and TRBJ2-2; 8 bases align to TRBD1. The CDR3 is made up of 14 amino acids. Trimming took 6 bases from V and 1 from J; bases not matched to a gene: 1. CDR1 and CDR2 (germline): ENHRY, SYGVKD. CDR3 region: CAIRGTGNTGELFF. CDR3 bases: TGTGCCATCAGGGGGACAGGGAACACCGGGGAGCTGTTTTTT.

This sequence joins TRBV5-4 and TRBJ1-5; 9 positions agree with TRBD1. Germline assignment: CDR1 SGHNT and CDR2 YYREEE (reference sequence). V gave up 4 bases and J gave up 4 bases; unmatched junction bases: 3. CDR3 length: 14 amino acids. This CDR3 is CASSVDRGNQPQHF. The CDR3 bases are TGTGCCAGCAGCGTAGACAGGGGGAATCAGCCCCAGCATTTT.

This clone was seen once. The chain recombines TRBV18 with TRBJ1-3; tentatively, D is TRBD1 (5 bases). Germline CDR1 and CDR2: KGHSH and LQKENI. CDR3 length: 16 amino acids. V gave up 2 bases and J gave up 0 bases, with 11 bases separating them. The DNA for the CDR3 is TGTGCCAGCTCACCAGCCCTAACAGGCTCTGGAAACACCATATATTTT. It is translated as CASSPALTGSGNTIYF. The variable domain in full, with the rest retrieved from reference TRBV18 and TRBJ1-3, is NAGVMQNPRHLVRRRGQEARLRCSPMKGHSHVYWYRQLPEEGLKFMVYLQKENIIDESGMPKERFSAEFPKEGPSILRIQQVVRGDSAAYFCASSPALTGSGNTIYFGEGSWLTVV.

CDR3 nucleotides: TGTGCCAGCTCACCCGGGACAGGGGACCATCAGCCCCAGCATTTT. It translates to CASSPGTGDHQPQHF. The chain recombines TRBV18 with TRBJ1-5; 10 bases are a match to TRBD1. This CDR3 region has 15 residues. With V trimmed by 3 bases and J by 5 bases, 4 bases remained unmatched. Germline lookup yields CDR1 KGHSH and CDR2 LQKENI.

CDR3 DNA sequence: TGTGCCAGCAGCCCAATTCGGGCAGGGATCTCGGGGGGCTACACCTTC. As protein: CASSPIRAGISGGYTF. The V call is TRBV7-2, the J call TRBJ1-2, with a possible D match to TRBD1 (5 bases). V lost 5 bases to trimming and J lost 8 bases, with 24 bases between them. Germline lookup yields CDR1 SGHTA and CDR2 FQGNSA. The CDR3 consists of 16 residues.